This T cell receptor beta chain was retrieved from a study of blood T cells in healthy people across ages. With a J-beta primer mix and a sample-barcoded 5' primer, a second PCR ran roughly 6 to 11 cycles. TCRdb used MiXCR to reprocess the 5' RACE reads, holding one entry per CDR3 protein. The sample comprises about 1,500,000 distinct CDR3 sequences, roughly 45% of which are singletons, and roughly 8.2% rests with the top ten. This clonotype has a count of ten or more. Sequencing input: blood. The origin of this receptor is a woman younger than 35 in good health.

CDR3 in amino acids: CASSPPQGLTKNIQYF. In DNA, the CDR3 is TGTGCCAGCTCACCACCACAGGGGCTCACCAAAAACATTCAGTACTTC. The chain couples TRBV18 to TRBJ2-4; 7 positions agree with TRBD1. The germline V gene has CDR1 KGHSH and CDR2 LQKENI. V trimming: 0 bases; J trimming: 2 bases; junction bases outside the gene matches: 4. The CDR3 runs 16 residues.